This record looks at one T cell receptor (beta chain) sequence and its context. Its antigen remains unidentified. No clone much larger than this one lies a single base away; base qualities are absent. The sample belongs to a study of cytomegalovirus exposure and HLA in healthy donors (dated by TCRdb to about 2017). Turning to the overall study: An earlier analysis of several hundred of the donors reported 276 Gb of sequence data and around 120 million unique TCR beta sequences obtained from about 200 million T cells. Roughly 300 gigabases of sequencing data and roughly 90 million unique TCR sequences were included in an early release covering about 620 HLA-typed donors. Of the roughly 430 genotyped donors, about 80% fell in the genetic ancestry cluster associated with self-reported Caucasian donors. The aim of the study was to test whether cataloging public T cell receptors could identify signatures of past pathogen exposure. Using immunosequencing, the study profiled T cell repertoires from 666 subjects and related those repertoires to cytomegalovirus serostatus. Besides the first cohort of around 670 subjects, a separate validation cohort made up of some 110 different subjects was used. High-throughput TCR immunosequencing, statistical association of individual TCRs with disease status, and machine learning were combined to predict cytomegalovirus infection status. A later analysis re-examined previously published TCR beta repertoires from more than 600 donors and added high-resolution HLA genotyping to investigate patterns of TCR occurrence. The later analysis used no new phenotypic data to find candidate immune exposures, relying instead on TCR beta sequences and their occurrence across donors. An earlier analysis of 500 to 750 of the donors applied high-throughput TCR beta sequencing to assess whether each TCR beta V gene segment acted as functional or pseudogenic. Donor age, sex, ethnicity and CMV serostatus were collected together with the repertoire data. In a later genetic analysis, genome-wide SNP genotypes for about three fifths of the roughly 670 donors were used, and that subset was treated as a discovery cohort. Every discovery cohort repertoire had been produced on one sequencing platform. HLA typing included class I and class II loci at four-digit resolution. The number of typed donors differed by locus: about 620-630 for A, B, C, DRB1 and DQB1; 500 to 550 for DQA1; about 600 for DPA1; and about 470 for DPB1. Because of strong linkage in the cohort, roughly five DR-DQ haplotypes were treated as single units for association and clustering. On average, roughly 200,000 unique TCR beta nucleotide sequences were sequenced per donor among more than 350 genotyped donors of the cohort, with roughly 18% of those sequences being non-productive. The paper as a whole reports these results and caveats: Immune exposure information for the cohort was limited to CMV serostatus. In a later analysis, HLA-associated TCR beta chains were found to be more clonally expanded and to have lower generation probabilities than equally common non-associated chains. In an earlier analysis of approximately 600 of the donors, most TCR beta V segments were observed in productive rearrangements about 90% or about 30% of the time, broadly matching IMGT annotations. A total of fewer than 200 TCR beta chains were listed by the study as associated with cytomegalovirus. Correlated functional status among segregating V segments might be attributable to linkage disequilibrium, but an unknown experimental factor could not be ruled out. According to a later genetic analysis, donors in an Asian-associated ancestry cluster had fewer N-insertions in productive TCRs than the approximately 650-donor mean. A further reported finding was that TCR beta sequences accurately predicted the HLA-A and HLA-B alleles for most subjects in the first cohort. Several of the top co-occurrence clusters appeared to be linked to parvovirus B19, influenza, CMV and Epstein-Barr virus, according to a later analysis. The classifier was reported to diagnose cytomegalovirus status with high specificity and sensitivity in both the original and validation cohorts. Roughly uniform sequencing depth across donors was assumed in presence/absence analyses, although this assumption may not hold. Assigning TCR associations to individual alleles was difficult when HLA alleles, especially DR and DQ, strongly co-occurred. Because counts were too low, about 15 rarely observed V segments, including chromosome 9 orphons, were left out of the earlier analysis of 500 to 650 of the donors. According to a later analysis, TCR association rates differed among HLA loci, with DRB1 alleles showing the most associated TCRs and HLA-C alleles showing the fewest. V-gene and J-gene trimming of TCR beta chains was associated with a missense DCLRE1C variant in a later genetic analysis, and the association was replicated in an independent cohort. Some IMGT-functional V segments, including TRBV6-2 and TRBV6-3, could not be distinguished by the 87-base-pair reads and were therefore excluded. The sequencing pipeline was judged likely to have produced a cluster of highly shared sequence variants as a technical artifact. The cohort was sequenced for TCR beta chains only, and without alpha or paired-chain data the features that could be detected were limited. Most TCR sequences were seen in very few donors, while some public TCRs were found in many individuals. The authors suggested that the approach could potentially be extended to other disease states and immunological phenotypes. A later analysis found that most CMV-associated TCR beta chains appeared HLA-restricted, with HLA associations seemingly driven largely by CMV exposure. Specific HLA alleles were associated with some 15,000 TCR beta sequences at a false discovery rate of 0.05 in a later analysis. In vitro tests confirmed that three of the cytomegalovirus-associated TCR beta chains recognize cytomegalovirus antigens. HLA typing was unavailable for some donors at each locus, so association tests used only the typed subset.

V sheds 2 bases and J sheds 0 bases, leaving 13 bases between their ends. CDR1 MDHEN and CDR2 SYDVKM are derived from the germline V gene. The CDR3 numbers 16 residues from cysteine through phenylalanine. Only the CDR3 DNA is retained, 48 bases long and in frame from the first base. The library was built by means of the immunoSEQ multiplex PCR assay. The multiplex PCR relied on a mix of 60 forward primers for TCR Vbeta segments and 13 reverse primers for TCR Jbeta segments. The CDR3 region of rearranged TCR beta genes was amplified from genomic DNA by a multiplex PCR assay. On the Illumina HiSeq System, the amplified TCR beta libraries were sequenced as 87-base-pair reads. In the source study's methods: In a later analysis, 70 million to 95 million unique TCR beta chains were counted across the roughly 670 repertoires, and roughly 11 million of these chains were shared by at least two donors. Raw reads were error-corrected and collapsed into unique sequences by a nearest-neighbor algorithm in which closely related sequences were merged to remove PCR and sequencing errors. V, D and J gene segments were assigned by aligning CDR3 sequences to IMGT reference sequences. For a sequence to be retained, at least a six-nucleotide match to both a V gene segment and a J gene segment was required. Rearrangements were classified as productive when the CDR3 lacked stop codons and remained in frame with V and J, and all other rearrangements were classified as non-productive. CDR3 was defined by IMGT convention, running from the second conserved V-encoded cysteine to the conserved J-encoded phenylalanine. In an earlier analysis of more than 550 of the donors, sequences lacking an unambiguous match to a single V gene segment were excluded. In an earlier analysis of 587 of the donors, a V segment was called functional when productive rearrangements were above 56.7%, and segregating when the standard deviation between donors exceeded 5%. A statistical classification framework was built to diagnose cytomegalovirus status from the catalog of TCR beta chain sequences. In a later analysis, TCR nucleotide sequences were compared against IMGT/GENE-DB human TR gene sequences so that V and J genes could be assigned. A later analysis assigned CDR3 sequences and most-parsimonious VDJ recombination scenarios with the TCRdist pipeline. A later analysis defined each TCR beta chain by its CDR3 amino acid sequence plus V-gene family, and excluded reads lacking a unique V-gene family. In a later analysis, 450 to 600 highly shared, low-generation-probability nucleotide sequences were removed to address suspected cross-contamination and a sequencing artifact. A later analysis calculated a clonal expansion index for each public chain from normalized within-repertoire ranks of inferred template counts. A later analysis computed generation probabilities with a VDJ recombination model fitted to out-of-frame rearrangements, and checked the results against IGoR. A later analysis scored TCR-TCR, TCR-HLA and TCR-CMV co-occurrence with hypergeometric tests, applying a repertoire-size bias correction to TCR pairs. In a later analysis, false discovery rates were estimated by permuting HLA or CMV assignments 20 times. In a later analysis, co-occurring TCRs were grouped with DBSCAN, and TCRdist sequence similarity was added when clustering was performed within HLA-allele-positive subsets. Repertoires with fewer than 30,000 or more than 120,000 public chains, plus five repertoires with anomalous nucleotide sharing, were excluded from co-occurrence clustering. TCRdb provides this immuneACCESS table in a form limited to in-frame rearrangements. Some clones are lacking; in checked studies, under half of them reflect an unresolved V gene, and why the rest are absent is not known. The V and J calls and the clone size are those of that table, but D and trimming were determined from the DNA. This sample is represented by fewer than 250,000 clones; more than 70% of them were singletons. The top ten clonotypes cover 0.9% to 1.2% of the sample.

The cohort consisted of approximately 670 healthy bone marrow donors. At the time of sampling, every cohort member was nominally healthy, though immune exposures that went unrecorded were likely present. The donor tested CMV seronegative and was one of the 352 seronegative cohort members. Each donor provided a peripheral blood sample, and peripheral blood mononuclear cells were used for TCR beta sequencing. The Qiagen DNeasy Blood Extraction Kit was used to extract genomic DNA from the blood cell samples. Specimen: PBMCs. The receptor's source is a woman aged 40-49 years in good health and CMV-seronegative. The receptor chain draws on TRBV28 and TRBJ1-1; the D gene lacks a confident call. CDR3 protein: CASSLTLTAVNTEAFF. The DNA reads as follows: TGTGCCAGCAGTTTAACCCTCACCGCGGTGAACACTGAAGCTTTCTTT. The variable domain in full, with residues beyond the CDR3 obtained from the reference TRBV28 and TRBJ1-1 genes, is DVKVTQSSRYLVKRTGEKVFLECVQDMDHENMFWYRQDPGLGLRLIYFSYDVKMKEKGDIPEGYSVSREKKERFSLILESASTNQTSMYLCASSLTLTAVNTEAFFGQGTRLTVV.